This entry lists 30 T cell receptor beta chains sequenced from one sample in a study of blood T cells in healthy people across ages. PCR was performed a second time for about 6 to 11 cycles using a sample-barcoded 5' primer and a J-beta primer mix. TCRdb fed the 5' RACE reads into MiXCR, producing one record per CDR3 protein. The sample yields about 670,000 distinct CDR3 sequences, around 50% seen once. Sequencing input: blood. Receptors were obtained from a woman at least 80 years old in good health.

For the CDR3, the DNA is TGTGCCAGCCTAATGGGGAACACCGGGGAGCTGTTTTTT. This gives the protein CASLMGNTGELFF. V gene TRBV5-5 combines with J gene TRBJ2-2; D gene uncertain. The CDR3 contains 13 residues. Deletions cut 7 bases from V and 1 base from J, with 8 bases between. Germline V lookup: CDR1 SGHKS, CDR2 YYEKEE (reference sequence). Full variable domain (missing parts from reference TRBV5-5 and TRBJ2-2): DAGVTQSPTHLIKTRGQQVTLRCSPISGHKSVSWYQQVLGQGPQFIFQYYEKEERGRGNFPDRFSARQFPNYSSELNVNALLLGDSALYLCASLMGNTGELFFGEGSRLTVL.

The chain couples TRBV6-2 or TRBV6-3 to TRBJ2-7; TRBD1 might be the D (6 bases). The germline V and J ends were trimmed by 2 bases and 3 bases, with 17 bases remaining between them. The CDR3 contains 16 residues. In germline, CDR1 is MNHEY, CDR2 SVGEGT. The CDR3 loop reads CASSYTRTVLDYEQYF. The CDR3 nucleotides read TGTGCCAGCAGTTACACCCGGACAGTTTTAGACTACGAGCAGTACTTC.

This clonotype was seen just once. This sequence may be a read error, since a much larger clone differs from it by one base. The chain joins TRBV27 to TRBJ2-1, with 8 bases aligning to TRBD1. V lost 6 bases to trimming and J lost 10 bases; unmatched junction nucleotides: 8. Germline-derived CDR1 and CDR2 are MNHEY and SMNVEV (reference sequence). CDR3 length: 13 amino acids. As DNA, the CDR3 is TGTGCCAGCAGCACGGCAGGGGGCTACGAGCAGTTCTTC. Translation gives CASSTAGGYEQFF.

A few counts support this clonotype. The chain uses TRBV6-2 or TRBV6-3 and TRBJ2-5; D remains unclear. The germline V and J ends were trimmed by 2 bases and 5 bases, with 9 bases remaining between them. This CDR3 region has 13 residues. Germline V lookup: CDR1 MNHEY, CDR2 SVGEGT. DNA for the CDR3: TGTGCCAGCAGTTACGACCGTGGTGAGACCCAGTACTTC. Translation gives CASSYDRGETQYF.

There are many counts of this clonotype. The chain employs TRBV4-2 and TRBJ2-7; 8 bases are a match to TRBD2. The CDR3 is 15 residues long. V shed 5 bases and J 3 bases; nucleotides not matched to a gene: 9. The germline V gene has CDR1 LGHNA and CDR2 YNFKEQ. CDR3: CASSELAVGNYEQYF. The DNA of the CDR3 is TGTGCCAGCAGCGAACTAGCGGTCGGAAACTACGAGCAGTACTTC.

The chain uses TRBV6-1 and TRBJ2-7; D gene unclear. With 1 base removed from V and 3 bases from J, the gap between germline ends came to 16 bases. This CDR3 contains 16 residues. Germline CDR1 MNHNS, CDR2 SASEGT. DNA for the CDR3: TGTGCCAGCAGTGAAGGACTTCCGGATCAGAGCTACGAGCAGTACTTC. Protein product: CASSEGLPDQSYEQYF.

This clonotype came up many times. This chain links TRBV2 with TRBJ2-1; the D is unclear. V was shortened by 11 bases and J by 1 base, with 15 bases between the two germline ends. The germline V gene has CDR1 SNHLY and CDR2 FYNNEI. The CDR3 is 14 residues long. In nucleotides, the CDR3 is TGTGCCGGCCAGGACGTTTCTTCCTACAATGAGCAGTTCTTC. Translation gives CAGQDVSSYNEQFF.

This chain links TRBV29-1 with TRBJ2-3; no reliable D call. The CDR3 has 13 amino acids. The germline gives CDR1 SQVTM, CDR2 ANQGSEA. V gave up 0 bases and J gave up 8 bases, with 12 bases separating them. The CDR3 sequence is CSVEDLRRGTQYF. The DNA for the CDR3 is TGCAGCGTTGAAGATCTCCGTCGCGGTACGCAGTATTTT.

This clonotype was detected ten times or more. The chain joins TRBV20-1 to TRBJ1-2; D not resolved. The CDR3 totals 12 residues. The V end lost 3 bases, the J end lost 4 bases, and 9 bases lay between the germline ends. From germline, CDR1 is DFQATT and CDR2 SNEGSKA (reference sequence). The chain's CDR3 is CSASVVIYGYTF. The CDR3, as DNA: TGCAGTGCTAGTGTGGTTATCTATGGCTACACCTTC.

In DNA form, the CDR3 reads TGCAGTGCTGCGAACCGGGACAGGACAGATACGCAGTATTTT. Protein: CSAANRDRTDTQYF. The chain uses TRBV20-1 and TRBJ2-3, with TRBD1 matching over 8 bases. J lost 3 bases, V lost 5 bases, and 7 bases had no gene match. Per germline, CDR1 DFQATT and CDR2 SNEGSKA (reference sequence). The CDR3 sequence is 14 residues long.

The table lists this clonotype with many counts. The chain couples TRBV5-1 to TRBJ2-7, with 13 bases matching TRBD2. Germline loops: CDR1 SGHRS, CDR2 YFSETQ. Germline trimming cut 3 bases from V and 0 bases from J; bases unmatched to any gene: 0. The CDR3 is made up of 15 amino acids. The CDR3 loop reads CASSWTSGSSYEQYF. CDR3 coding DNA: TGCGCCAGCAGCTGGACTAGCGGGAGCTCCTACGAGCAGTACTTC.

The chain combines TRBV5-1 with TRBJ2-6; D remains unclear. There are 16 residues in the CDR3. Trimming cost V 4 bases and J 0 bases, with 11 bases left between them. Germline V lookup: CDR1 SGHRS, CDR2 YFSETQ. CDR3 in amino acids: CASSPRVVSGANVLTF. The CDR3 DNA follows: TGCGCCAGCAGCCCCCGTGTCGTCTCTGGGGCCAACGTCCTGACTTTC.

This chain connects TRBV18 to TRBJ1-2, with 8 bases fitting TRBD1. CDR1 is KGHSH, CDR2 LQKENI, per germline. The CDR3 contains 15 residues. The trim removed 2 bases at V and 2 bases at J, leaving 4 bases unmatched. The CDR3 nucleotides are TGTGCCAGCTCACCAACTCGGACAGGGAACTATGGCTACACCTTC. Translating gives CASSPTRTGNYGYTF.

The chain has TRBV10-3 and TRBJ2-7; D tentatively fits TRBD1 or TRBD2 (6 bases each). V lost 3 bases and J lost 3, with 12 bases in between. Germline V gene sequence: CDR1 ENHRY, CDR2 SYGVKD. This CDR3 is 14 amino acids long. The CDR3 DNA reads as TGTGCCATCAGTGAAGGGCGGGACAACTACGAGCAGTACTTC. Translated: CAISEGRDNYEQYF.

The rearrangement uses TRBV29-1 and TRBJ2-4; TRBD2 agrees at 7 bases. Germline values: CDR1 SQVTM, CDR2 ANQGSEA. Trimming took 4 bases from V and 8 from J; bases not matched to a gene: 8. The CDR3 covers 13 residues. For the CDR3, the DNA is TGCAGCGTTGGGGCGGGAGAGTCGGACATTCAGTACTTC. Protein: CSVGAGESDIQYF.

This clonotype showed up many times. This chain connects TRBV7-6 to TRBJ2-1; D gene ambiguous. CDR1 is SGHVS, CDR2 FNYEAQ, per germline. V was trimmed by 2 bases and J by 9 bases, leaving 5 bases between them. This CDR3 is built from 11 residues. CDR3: CASSLNSEQFF. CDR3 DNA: TGTGCCAGCAGCTTAAATAGTGAGCAGTTCTTC.

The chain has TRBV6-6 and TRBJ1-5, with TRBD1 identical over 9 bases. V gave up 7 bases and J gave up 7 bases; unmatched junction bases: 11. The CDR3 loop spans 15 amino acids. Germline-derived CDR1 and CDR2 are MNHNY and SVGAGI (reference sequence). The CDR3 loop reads CASTEPGTGTQPQHF. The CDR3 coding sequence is TGTGCCAGCACCGAACCCGGGACAGGGACCCAGCCCCAGCATTTT.

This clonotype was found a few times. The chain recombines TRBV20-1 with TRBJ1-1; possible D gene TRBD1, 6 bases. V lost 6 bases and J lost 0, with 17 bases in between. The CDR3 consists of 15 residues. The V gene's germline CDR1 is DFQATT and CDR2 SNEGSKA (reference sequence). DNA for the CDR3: TGCAGTGCCCCTGGCGAGGGGGGCTTGAACACTGAAGCTTTCTTT. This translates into CSAPGEGGLNTEAFF.

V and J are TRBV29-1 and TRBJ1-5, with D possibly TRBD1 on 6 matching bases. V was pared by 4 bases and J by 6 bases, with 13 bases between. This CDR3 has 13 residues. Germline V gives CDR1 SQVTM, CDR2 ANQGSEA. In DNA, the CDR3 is TGCAGCGTTGGGGACAAGGTCGGTCAGCCCCAGCATTTT. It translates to CSVGDKVGQPQHF.

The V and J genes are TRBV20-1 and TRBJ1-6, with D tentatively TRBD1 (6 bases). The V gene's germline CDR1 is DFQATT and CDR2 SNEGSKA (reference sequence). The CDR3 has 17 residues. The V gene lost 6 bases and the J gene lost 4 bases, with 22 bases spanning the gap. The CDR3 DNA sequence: TGCAGTGCCAAAATTACCGACAGGAAGATTTATAATTCACCCCTCCACTTT. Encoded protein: CSAKITDRKIYNSPLHF.

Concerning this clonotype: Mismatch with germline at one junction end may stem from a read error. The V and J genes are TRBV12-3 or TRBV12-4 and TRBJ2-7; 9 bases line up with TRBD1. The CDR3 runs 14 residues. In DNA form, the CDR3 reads TGTGCCAACAGTTTGACAGGGGGCTCCTACGAGCAGTACTTC. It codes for CANSLTGGSYEQYF.

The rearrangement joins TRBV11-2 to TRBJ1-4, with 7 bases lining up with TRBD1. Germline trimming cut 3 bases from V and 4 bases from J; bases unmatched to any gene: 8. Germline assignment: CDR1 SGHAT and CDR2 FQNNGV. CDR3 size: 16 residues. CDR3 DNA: TGTGCCAGCAGCTTGACCGCCGGGACAGATAATGAAAAACTGTTTTTT. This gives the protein CASSLTAGTDNEKLFF.

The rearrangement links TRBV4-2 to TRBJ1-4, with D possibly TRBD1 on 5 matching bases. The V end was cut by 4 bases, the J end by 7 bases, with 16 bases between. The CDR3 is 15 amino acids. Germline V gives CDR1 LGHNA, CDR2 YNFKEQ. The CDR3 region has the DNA TGTGCCAGCAGCCCGGGCGGGGACGGCCGTGAAAAACTGTTTTTT. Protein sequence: CASSPGGDGREKLFF.

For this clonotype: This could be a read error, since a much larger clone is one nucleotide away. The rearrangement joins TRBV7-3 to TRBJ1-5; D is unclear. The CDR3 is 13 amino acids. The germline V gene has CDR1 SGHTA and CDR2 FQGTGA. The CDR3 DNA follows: TGTGCCAGCAGCCCCGATTATGATCAGCCCCGGCATTTT. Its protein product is CASSPDYDQPRHF.

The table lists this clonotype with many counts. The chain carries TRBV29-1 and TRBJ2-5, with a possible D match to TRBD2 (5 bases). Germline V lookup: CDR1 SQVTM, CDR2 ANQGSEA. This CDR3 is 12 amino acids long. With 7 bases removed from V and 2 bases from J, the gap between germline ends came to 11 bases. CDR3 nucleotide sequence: TGCAGCGCCGCACCGGGACAAGAGACCCAGTACTTC. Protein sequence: CSAAPGQETQYF.

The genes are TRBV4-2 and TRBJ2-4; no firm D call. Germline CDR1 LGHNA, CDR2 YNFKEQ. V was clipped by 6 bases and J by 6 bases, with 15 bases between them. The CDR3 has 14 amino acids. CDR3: CASRPATSLNIQYF. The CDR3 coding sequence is TGTGCCAGCAGACCCGCGACGTCGTTAAACATTCAGTACTTC.

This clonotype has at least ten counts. CDR3 sequence: CASSFPSTDTQYF. In DNA form, the CDR3 reads TGTGCCAGCAGCTTCCCATCCACAGATACGCAGTATTTT. The chain recombines TRBV11-2 with TRBJ2-3; D is ambiguous. The CDR3 is 13 amino acids. The V and J ends lost 3 bases and 2 bases respectively, with 6 bases between them. Germline V gene lookup returns CDR1 SGHAT and CDR2 FQNNGV.

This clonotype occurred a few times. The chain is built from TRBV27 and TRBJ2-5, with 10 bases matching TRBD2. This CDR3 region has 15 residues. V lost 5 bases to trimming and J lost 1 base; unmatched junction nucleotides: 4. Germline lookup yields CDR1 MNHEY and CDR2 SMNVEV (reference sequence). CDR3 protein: CASSIGTSAQETQYF. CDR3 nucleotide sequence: TGTGCCAGCAGTATAGGGACTAGCGCCCAAGAGACCCAGTACTTC.

CDR3 in DNA: TGCAGTGCTACCCCACAGACGAAGGAGGGTGAGCAGTACTTC. Translating gives CSATPQTKEGEQYF. The chain combines TRBV20-1 with TRBJ2-7; tentatively, D is TRBD2 (6 bases). V was clipped by 4 bases and J by 7 bases, with 20 bases between them. There are 14 residues in the CDR3. The V gene's germline CDR1 is DFQATT and CDR2 SNEGSKA (reference sequence).

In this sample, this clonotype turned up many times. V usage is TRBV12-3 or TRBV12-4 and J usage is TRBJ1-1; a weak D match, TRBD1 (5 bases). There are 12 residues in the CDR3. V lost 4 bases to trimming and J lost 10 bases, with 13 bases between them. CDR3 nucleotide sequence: TGTGCCAGCAGTTCCCGTCAGGGACGAGCTTTCTTT. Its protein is CASSSRQGRAFF.